This T cell receptor beta chain comes out of a study of shared clonotypes between healthy human individuals. Study outcomes and limitations: Few donors limited the genetic and exposure-history diversity represented.

Naive CD8 cells were CD45RO-negative, positively selected for CCR7, excluding terminally differentiated effector memory CD45RA+ cells. As to this clone: Its target is unknown.

V was shortened by 5 bases and J by 0 bases, with 22 bases between the two germline ends. This CDR3 has 19 residues. Germline assignment: CDR1 SGHVS and CDR2 FQNEAQ. The protocol was immunoSEQ multiplex PCR, while the TCRdb copy is restricted to in-frame clones and leaves out a portion. This sample has hundreds of thousands of clones; about 92% occur once, and the top ten carry under 30%. The receptor was derived from a man aged 30 to 39 in good health. J is TRBJ2-2 and V is TRBV7-8; the D gene could be TRBD1 or TRBD2 (5 bases each). Sequenced sample: naive CD8+ T cells sorted from blood. CDR3 residues: CASSPGIGMGDPNTGELFF. In nucleotides, the CDR3 is TGTGCCAGCAGCCCCGGGATAGGAATGGGGGACCCGAACACCGGGGAGCTGTTTTTT.